This T cell receptor beta chain was retrieved from a study of cytomegalovirus exposure and HLA in healthy donors. A few counts support this clone. The target antigen is unknown. Study results and limitations: Being productive about 87% or about 30% of the time was typical of most TCR beta V segments in an earlier analysis.

With 60 Vbeta and 13 Jbeta primers, the PCR was carried out. This table comes from immunoSEQ multiplex PCR, and its TCRdb copy is limited to in-frame clones, with some not included. The data contain 99,000 or so clones, approximately 84% of them singletons. The V gene lost 4 bases and the J gene lost 6 bases, with 12 bases spanning the gap. The CDR3 spans 13 residues. Germline CDR1 and CDR2: MNHNS and SASEGT. Nominally healthy donors provided the samples, though records likely missed some immune exposures. This TCR derives from a male donor in good health and CMV-seronegative. The chain uses TRBV6-1 and TRBJ1-2; D is possibly TRBD1 (5 bases). Source material: PBMCs. This chain's CDR3 is CASSAYPRDGYTF. In DNA, the CDR3 is TGTGCCAGCAGTGCATACCCCAGGGATGGCTACACCTTC.